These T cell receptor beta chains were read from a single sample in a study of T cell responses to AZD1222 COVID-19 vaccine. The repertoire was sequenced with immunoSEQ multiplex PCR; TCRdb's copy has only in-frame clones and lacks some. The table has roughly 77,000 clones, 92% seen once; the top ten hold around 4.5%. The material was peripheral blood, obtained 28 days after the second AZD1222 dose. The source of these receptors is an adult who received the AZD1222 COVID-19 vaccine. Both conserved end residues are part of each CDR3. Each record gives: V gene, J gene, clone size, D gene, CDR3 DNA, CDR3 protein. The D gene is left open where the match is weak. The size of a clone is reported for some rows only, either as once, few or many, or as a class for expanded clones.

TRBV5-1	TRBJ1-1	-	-	TGCGCCAGCAGCTTGGGTGGTTGGTACACTGAAGCTTTCTTT	CASSLGGWYTEAFF
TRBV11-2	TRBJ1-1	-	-	TGTGCCAGCAGCTCGGACCCGAGGGGCACTGAAGCTTTCTTT	CASSSDPRGTEAFF
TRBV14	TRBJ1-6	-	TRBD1	TGTGCCAGCAGCTTACGGACAGGGGGGAGCTCCTATAATTCACCCCTCCACTTT	CASSLRTGGSSYNSPLHF
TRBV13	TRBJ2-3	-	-	TGTGCCAGCAGCTCGCCGGACCGGGATACGCAGTATTTT	CASSSPDRDTQYF
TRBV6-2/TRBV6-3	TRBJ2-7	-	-	TGTGCCAGCAGTTACCTTCTGACGGAGCAGTACTTC	CASSYLLTEQYF
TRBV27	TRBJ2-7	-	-	TGTGCCAGCAGTTTATCGAAAGGCGGATTCTACGAGCAGTACTTC	CASSLSKGGFYEQYF
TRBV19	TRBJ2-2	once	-	TGTGCCAGTAGTATGTTGGACAGACACACCGGGGAGCTGTTTTTT	CASSMLDRHTGELFF
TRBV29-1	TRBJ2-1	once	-	-	CSVGGGTSGNGFF
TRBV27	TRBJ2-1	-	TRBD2	TGTGCCAGCAGTTTAAGAGCCGGGAGGGCTCTCAATGAGCAGTTCTTC	CASSLRAGRALNEQFF
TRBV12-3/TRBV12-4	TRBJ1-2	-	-	TGTGCCAGCAGTCCCGGGACTGGCTACACCTTC	CASSPGTGYTF
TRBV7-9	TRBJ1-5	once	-	TGTGCCAGCAGCTTATTTATCGGTCAGCCCCAGCATTTT	CASSLFIGQPQHF
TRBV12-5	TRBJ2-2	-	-	TGTGCTAGTGGTTTGGAATCGGGGGCCGGGGAGCTGTTTTTT	CASGLESGAGELFF
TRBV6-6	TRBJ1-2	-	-	TGTGCCAGCAGTTACTCGTTCGGCTATGGCTACACCTTC	CASSYSFGYGYTF
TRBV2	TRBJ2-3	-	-	TGTGCCAGCCAAGGTTGGGGAGCTAGCACAGATACGCAGTATTTT	CASQGWGASTDTQYF
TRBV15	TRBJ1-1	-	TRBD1	TGTGCCACCAGCAGGGGTGGGACAGGGGGCACTGAAGCTTTCTTT	CATSRGGTGGTEAFF
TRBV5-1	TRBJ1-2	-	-	TGCGCCAGCGGGGGGGACGGAGGTGGCTACACCTTC	CASGGDGGGYTF
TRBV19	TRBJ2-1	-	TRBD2	TGTGCCAGTAGCGCCCGGGACTACTCCTACAATGAGCAGTTCTTC	CASSARDYSYNEQFF
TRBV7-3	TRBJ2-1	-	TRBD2	TGTGCCAGCAGCTTAAGGGGACTAGCGGGAGGGCACAATGAGCAGTTCTTC	CASSLRGLAGGHNEQFF
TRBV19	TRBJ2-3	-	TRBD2	TGTGCCAGTAGTCCGAGACTAGCGGGAGTGGGAGATACGCAGTATTTT	CASSPRLAGVGDTQYF
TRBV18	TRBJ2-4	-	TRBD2	TGTGCCAGCTCTTCCGGACTAGCGGGACAGGAAGCCAAAAACATTCAGTACTTC	CASSSGLAGQEAKNIQYF
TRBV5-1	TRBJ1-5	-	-	TGCGCCAGCAGGCTGGACGGGTATAGCAATCAGCCCCAGCATTTT	CASRLDGYSNQPQHF
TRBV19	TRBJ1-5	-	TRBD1	TGTGCCAGTAGTAGCTGGACAGGGACTAGCAATCAGCCCCAGCATTTT	CASSSWTGTSNQPQHF
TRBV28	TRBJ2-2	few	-	TGTGCCAGCAGTTTCCCGGACGGGGCGAACACCGGGGAGCTGTTTTTT	CASSFPDGANTGELFF
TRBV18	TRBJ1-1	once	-	TGTGCCAGCTCCCGTTCGGGGTACACTGAAGCTTTCTTT	CASSRSGYTEAFF
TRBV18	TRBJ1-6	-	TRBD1	TGTGCCAGCTCATCGGGAGGGGGCCAGGGGAAGTCACCCCTCCACTTT	CASSSGGGQGKSPLHF
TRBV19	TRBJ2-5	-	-	TGTGCCAGTAGGAAGAACGGGGGACCGACGATTCAAGAGACCCAGTACTTC	CASRKNGGPTIQETQYF
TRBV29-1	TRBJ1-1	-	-	TGCAGCGTTGAACGTTTTGAAGCTTTCTTT	CSVERFEAFF
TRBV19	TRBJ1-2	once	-	TGTGCCAGTAGTATAGCAGGAGACTATGGCTACACCTTC	CASSIAGDYGYTF
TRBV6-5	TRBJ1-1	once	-	TGTGCCAGCAGTCCTTTGGGAGTTGAAGCTTTCTTT	CASSPLGVEAFF
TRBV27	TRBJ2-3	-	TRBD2	TGTGCCAGCAGGACCATAGCGGGAGCTGGAGATACGCAGTATTTT	CASRTIAGAGDTQYF
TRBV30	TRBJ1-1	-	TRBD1	TGTGCCTGGAGGGGGACAGATTTGAACACTGAAGCTTTCTTT	CAWRGTDLNTEAFF
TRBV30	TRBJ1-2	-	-	TGTGCCTGGAGTGGGGGTCTGGTTCTGGGCGATGGCTACACCTTC	CAWSGGLVLGDGYTF
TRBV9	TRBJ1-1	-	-	TGTGCCAGCAGCGTAGGTGTAGGTGCAGGGTCGTACACTGAAGCTTTCTTT	CASSVGVGAGSYTEAFF
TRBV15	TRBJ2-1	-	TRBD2	TGTGCCACCAGCAGAGATCGGGGTAGCGGGAGCGATTACGATGAGCAGTTCTTC	CATSRDRGSGSDYDEQFF
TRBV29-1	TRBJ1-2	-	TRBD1	TGCAGCGTTGAAAGTTCGCCGGGGACAGGGAAAAGCTATGGCTACACCTTC	CSVESSPGTGKSYGYTF
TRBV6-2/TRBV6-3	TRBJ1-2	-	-	TGTGCCAGCAGTTGGGATCGTGGCTACACCTTC	CASSWDRGYTF
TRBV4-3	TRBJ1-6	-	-	TGCGCCAGCAGCCAGTCCGGATATAATTCACCCCTCCACTTT	CASSQSGYNSPLHF
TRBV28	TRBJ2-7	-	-	TGTGCCAGCAGTCCGCAGGGTTACGAGCAGTACTTC	CASSPQGYEQYF
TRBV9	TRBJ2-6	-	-	TGTGCCAGCAGCGTGACAGCTACTGGGGCCAACGTCCTGACTTTC	CASSVTATGANVLTF
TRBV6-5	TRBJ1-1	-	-	TGTGCCAGCAGGACGACGGAGAACACTGAAGCTTTCTTT	CASRTTENTEAFF
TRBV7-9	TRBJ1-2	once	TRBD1	TGTGCCAGCAGCTCCCACACAGGGGGGGACTATGGCTACACCTTC	CASSSHTGGDYGYTF
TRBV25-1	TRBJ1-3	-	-	TGTGCCAGCAGTGGAGACACAGGGATCTCAAGCTCTGGAAACACCATATATTTT	CASSGDTGISSSGNTIYF
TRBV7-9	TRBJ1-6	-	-	TGTGCCAGCAGCGGTCCCGGGGGCGCAGTTTATTCACCCCTCCACTTT	CASSGPGGAVYSPLHF
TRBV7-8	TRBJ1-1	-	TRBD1	TGTGCCAGCAGCTACAAGAGGACAGGCCATATCACTGAAGCTTTCTTT	CASSYKRTGHITEAFF
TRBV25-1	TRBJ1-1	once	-	TGTGCCAGCAGTGAACCTAGGGGGTCAACTGAAGCTTTCTTT	CASSEPRGSTEAFF
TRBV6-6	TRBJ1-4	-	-	TGTGCCAGCAGAACTGACGGTAATGAAAAACTGTTTTTT	CASRTDGNEKLFF
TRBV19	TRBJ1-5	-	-	TGTGCCAGTAGTATAGTGCGGGGGTTGGCGGATCAGCCCCAGCATTTT	CASSIVRGLADQPQHF
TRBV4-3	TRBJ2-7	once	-	TGCGCCAGCAGCCAAGGAACAGCCTCCTACGAGCAGTACTTC	CASSQGTASYEQYF
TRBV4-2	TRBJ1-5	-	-	TGTGCCAGCAGCCAAACACACGTCCCAGGGCGCGGTAGCAAGCCCCAGCATTTT	CASSQTHVPGRGSKPQHF
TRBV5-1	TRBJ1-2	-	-	TGCGCCAGCAGCTTGTTACGGGGCAAATATGGCTACACCTTC	CASSLLRGKYGYTF